This T cell receptor (beta chain) was recovered during a study of beta chain features in type 1 diabetes. Germline V gene lookup returns CDR1 SGHVS and CDR2 FQNEAQ. V was trimmed by 1 base and J by 1 base, leaving 4 bases between them. The CDR3 loop spans 13 amino acids. This clone was seen more than once but under ten times. Its antigen is undetermined. This sample also contains other DNA sequences that code for the same CDR3. Study-wide findings and caveats: No resolution was reached here on whether HLA type influences TCRB rearrangement. Individuals with type 1 diabetes displayed fewer insertions and more deletions at VDJ junctions. There was a moderate but significant shortening of TCRB CDR3s in all four CD4+ subsets of Type 1 diabetes patients.

Sequencing targeted expressed TCRB transcripts, as all isolated RNA had been reverse transcribed. TCRdb's table, derived via immunoSEQ multiplex PCR, lists solely in-frame clones and lacks some. The table lists roughly 180,000 clones, approximately 8% of them singletons. The specimen was central memory CD4+ T cells from blood. V gene TRBV7-8 combines with J gene TRBJ1-1; D gene uncertain. The source of this sequence is a woman aged 40 to 55 with type 1 diabetes. The CDR3 sequence: CASSLGQNTEAFF. The CDR3 nucleotides are TGTGCCAGCAGCTTAGGGCAGAACACTGAAGCTTTCTTT.